These 11 T cell receptor beta chains were sequenced from one sample in a study of blood T cell repertoires in COVID-19. The data were produced by immunoSEQ multiplex PCR, yet TCRdb's version contains in-frame clones alone and is incomplete. Found here are approximately 180,000 clones, approximately 86% of them singletons; the top ten hold 1.6%. Sequenced material: peripheral blood. These receptors all come from a woman aged 45-65 years with acute or convalescent COVID-19.

The chain is built from TRBV6-5 and TRBJ2-7, with 11 nucleotides matching TRBD2. Germline-derived CDR1 and CDR2 are MNHEY and SVGAGI. There are 15 residues in the CDR3. V gave up 3 bases and J gave up 10 bases; unmatched junction bases: 11. The CDR3 coding sequence is TGTGCCAGCAGTTATGATTTAGCGGGAGGGTCCGGTCAGTACTTC. This codes for CASSYDLAGGSGQYF.

The J gene is TRBJ1-3, the V gene TRBV5-1; D gene uncertain. V lost 2 bases and J lost 4, with 16 bases in between. The CDR3 spans 16 residues. Germline V gene sequence: CDR1 SGHRS, CDR2 YFSETQ. The CDR3 DNA follows: TGCGCCAGCAGCTTAACCGGGAGCCGGACCGGAAACACCATATATTTT. Its translation is CASSLTGSRTGNTIYF.

This chain uses TRBV29-1 with TRBJ1-3, with D possibly TRBD1 on 6 matching bases. Germline V gene sequence: CDR1 SQVTM, CDR2 ANQGSEA. The CDR3 loop spans 13 amino acids. The V gene lost 3 bases and the J gene lost 2 bases, with 8 bases spanning the gap. The CDR3 DNA is TGCAGCGTTGACAACAGGGCTGGAAACACCATATATTTT. This sequence encodes CSVDNRAGNTIYF.

The genes are TRBV30 and TRBJ1-1, with TRBD1 matching over 9 bases. CDR1 and CDR2 from the germline V gene are GTSNPN and SVGIG (reference sequence). Trimming at V came to 5 bases and at J to 8 bases, leaving 9 bases not matched to a gene. This CDR3 contains 13 residues. CDR3 DNA: TGTGCCTGGGGTAGCGGACAGGGGAAGGAAGCTTTCTTT. Amino acids: CAWGSGQGKEAFF.

The genes are TRBV18 and TRBJ2-5; 12 nucleotides align to TRBD2. J lost 3 bases, V lost 1 base, and 0 bases had no gene match. This CDR3 is 15 amino acids long. Germline V lookup: CDR1 KGHSH, CDR2 LQKENI. The CDR3 DNA reads as TGTGCCAGCTCACCACGACTAGCGGGAGAAGAGACCCAGTACTTC. This encodes CASSPRLAGEETQYF.

V and J are TRBV18 and TRBJ2-7; TRBD1 aligns across 7 bases. In germline, CDR1 is KGHSH, CDR2 LQKENI. The CDR3 length is 14 residues. Trimming removed 3 bases from V and 3 bases from J; junction bases left unmatched: 5. The CDR3 spells CASSPTGWNYEQYF. The CDR3 coding sequence is TGTGCCAGCTCACCGACAGGGTGGAACTACGAGCAGTACTTC.

The J gene is TRBJ1-1, the V gene TRBV29-1; possible D gene TRBD1, 6 bases. V was trimmed by 6 bases and J by 4 bases, leaving 15 bases between them. Per germline, CDR1 SQVTM and CDR2 ANQGSEA. The CDR3 is 13 residues long. Written as DNA, the CDR3 is TGCAGCGTGAAACAGGGATTCGGCACTGAAGCTTTCTTT. Amino acids: CSVKQGFGTEAFF.

The rearrangement joins TRBV14 to TRBJ2-1, with 7 bases aligning to TRBD2. The trim removed 4 bases at V and 7 bases at J, leaving 16 bases unmatched. Germline V gene data show CDR1 as SGHDN and CDR2 as FVKESK. The length of the CDR3 is 17 residues. The chain's CDR3 is CASSPRASGHLGNEQFF. The CDR3 nucleotides are TGTGCCAGCAGCCCGCGGGCTAGCGGACACCTAGGGAATGAGCAGTTCTTC.

This chain uses TRBV27 with TRBJ1-2, with 7 positions matching TRBD1. Losses at the gene ends were 6 bases for V and 8 bases for J; bases not matched to a gene: 6. The CDR3 contains 12 residues. CDR1 and CDR2 (germline): MNHEY, SMNVEV (reference sequence). The CDR3 spells CASRRGDSGYTF. The CDR3, as DNA: TGTGCCAGCAGACGCGGGGACAGCGGCTACACCTTC.

This rearrangement joins TRBV5-4 to TRBJ1-3, with 7 positions matching TRBD1. V lost 3 bases to trimming and J lost 0 bases; unmatched junction nucleotides: 12. The CDR3 has 18 residues. The germline CDR1 and CDR2 sequences are SGHNT and YYREEE (reference sequence). This CDR3 is CASSSSGGVGISGNTIYF. The CDR3 bases are TGTGCCAGCAGCTCCTCAGGGGGAGTTGGAATCTCTGGAAACACCATATATTTT.

This clone was counted between two and nine times. The CDR3, as DNA: TGCGCCAGCAGGGACACAGGGGGCTCTAACTATGGCTACACCTTC. Translation: CASRDTGGSNYGYTF. This sequence joins TRBV5-1 and TRBJ1-2, with 9 bases aligning to TRBD1. Germline V CDR1 and CDR2: SGHRS, YFSETQ. The CDR3 contains 15 residues. V lost 5 bases, J lost 0 bases, and 5 bases stayed unmatched. Looking up the rest from reference TRBV5-1 and TRBJ1-2 gives the full variable domain: KAGVTQTPRYLIKTRGQQVTLSCSPISGHRSVSWYQQTPGQGLQFLFEYFSETQRNKGNFPGRFSGRQFSNSRSEMNVSTLELGDSALYLCASRDTGGSNYGYTFGSGTRLTVV.